This T cell receptor (beta chain) was observed in a study of CD8+ T cells in alopecia areata. This clone has a handful of counts. Treatment described: oral pan-JAK inhibitor, 5-10 mg twice daily. In each case, RNA was isolated and then reverse transcribed into cDNA as the sequencing template. TCRdb's copy holds only in-frame clones and misses some; the assay was immunoSEQ multiplex PCR. Altogether about 180,000 clones are present, about 54% being singletons, with the ten largest covering approximately 16%. Sequencing was performed on CD4+ T cells sorted from blood, taken at approximately week 60, from a patient treated with tofacitinib. This TCR derives from a human donor with alopecia areata.

The CDR3: CASSLAEGPSYNEQFF. The CDR3 nucleotides read TGCGCCAGCAGCTTGGCCGAGGGGCCTTCCTACAATGAGCAGTTCTTC. V gene TRBV5-1 combines with J gene TRBJ2-1; perhaps D is TRBD1 or TRBD2 (5 bases each). The V gene lost 0 bases and the J gene lost 1 base, with 11 bases spanning the gap. Germline CDR1 SGHRS, CDR2 YFSETQ. This CDR3 has 16 residues.